This TCR beta chain was identified in a study of immune characterization of retroperitoneal liposarcoma. CDR3 length equals 12 residues. Trimming removed 9 bases from V and 2 bases from J, with 10 bases in between. CDR1 MNHNS and CDR2 SASEGT come from the germline V gene. Via MiXCR, TCRdb re-called the PCR reads, giving one row per CDR3 protein. The sample has fewer than 9,500 distinct CDR3 sequences, approximately 40% seen once. This clonotype was picked up a small number of times. This sequence joins TRBV6-1 and TRBJ2-5; possibly TRBD2 for D (5 bases). This receptor was obtained from a male donor with retroperitoneal liposarcoma. The specimen sequenced was tumor tissue. The CDR3 is CASGRVQETQYF. The CDR3 DNA sequence: TGTGCCAGTGGGCGGGTACAAGAGACCCAGTACTTC.